Here is one TCR beta chain with its context. Per the study methods: Amplification from reference gene primers served as the basis for estimated nucleated cell counts. Sequencing was performed with immunoSEQ multiplex PCR; in TCRdb, only in-frame clones are kept and a portion is missing. V and J calls and clone size are copied from that table; D and trimming were computed from the DNA. The repertoire consists of around 380,000 clones, with about four fifths occurring once and the leading ten covering about 1.2%. The data derive from a study of blood T cell repertoires in COVID-19. Study at large: Material from acute and convalescent COVID-19 was sourced from the United States, Italy and Spain. Nucleic acid was either cDNA or gDNA, and it came from T cells, B-cell-depleted T cells, or PBMCs.

The CDR3 has 18 amino acids. The J segment lost 4 bases and the V segment lost 5 bases, leaving 15 bases of the junction unmatched. Germline V gene sequence: CDR1 MNHEY, CDR2 SVGEGT. This rearrangement joins TRBV6-2 or TRBV6-3 to TRBJ2-2, with 8 bases identical to TRBD2. Sequencing was carried out using peripheral blood. This sequence was found in a human donor with acute or convalescent COVID-19. The donor label of this sample is uncertain. In DNA form, the CDR3 reads TGTGCCAGCAGTACTGCGGGCGGGGGGCAGGGCGGCACCGGGGAGCTGTTTTTT. Protein sequence: CASSTAGGGQGGTGELFF.